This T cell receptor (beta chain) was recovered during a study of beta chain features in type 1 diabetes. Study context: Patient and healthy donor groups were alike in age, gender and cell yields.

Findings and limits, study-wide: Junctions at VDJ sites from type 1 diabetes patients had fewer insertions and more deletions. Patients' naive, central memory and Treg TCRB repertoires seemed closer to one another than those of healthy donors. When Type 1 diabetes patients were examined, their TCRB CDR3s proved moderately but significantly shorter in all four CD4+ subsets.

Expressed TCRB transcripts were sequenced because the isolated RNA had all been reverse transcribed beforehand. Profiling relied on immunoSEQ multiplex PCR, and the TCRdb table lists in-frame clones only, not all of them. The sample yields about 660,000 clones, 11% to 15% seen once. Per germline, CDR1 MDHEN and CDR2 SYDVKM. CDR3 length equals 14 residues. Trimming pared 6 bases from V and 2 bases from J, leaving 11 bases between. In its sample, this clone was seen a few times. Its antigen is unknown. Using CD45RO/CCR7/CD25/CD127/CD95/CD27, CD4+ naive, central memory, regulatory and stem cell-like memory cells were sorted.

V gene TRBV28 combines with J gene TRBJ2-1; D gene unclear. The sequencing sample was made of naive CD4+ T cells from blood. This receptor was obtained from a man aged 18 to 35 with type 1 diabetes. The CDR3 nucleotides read TGTGCCAGCAGCCTAGGTACGCCCTACAATGAGCAGTTCTTC. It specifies CASSLGTPYNEQFF.